The rows below give T cell receptor beta chains drawn from one sample of a study of blood T cells in healthy people across ages. TCRdb used MiXCR to reprocess the 5' RACE reads, holding one entry per CDR3 protein. The sample has some 790,000 distinct CDR3 sequences; about 30% are singletons. What was sequenced was blood. The receptors were gathered from a woman at least 80 years old in good health. Both conserved end residues are part of each CDR3.

>TRBJ2-7|TRBV6-6
CASNQGQGSYEQYF
>TRBJ2-7|TRBV20-1
CSAPGQGIDEQYF
>TRBJ1-1|TRBV12-3/TRBV12-4
CAAKGAGTGNTEAFF
>TRBJ1-5|TRBV18
CASSADGPNQPQHF
>NA|TRBV7-2
CASSSRSGSGEQYF
>TRBJ2-3|TRBV5-1
CASSLGRGVGTDTQYF
>TRBJ2-7|TRBV12-3/TRBV12-4
CASSLDGAHAYEQYF
>TRBJ2-2|TRBV7-2
CASSFGLAGVTGELFF
>TRBJ1-1|TRBV7-9
CASSPRGQMNTEDFF
>TRBJ1-1|TRBV6-6
CASRSALNTEAFF
>TRBJ2-1|TRBV20-1
CSARNRGRRGDEQFF
>TRBJ2-1|TRBV5-1
CASSFQGYGASEQFF
>TRBJ2-3|TRBV20-1
CSARTGTGTDTQYF
>TRBJ2-3|TRBV7-2
CASSFVGSGTDTQYF
>TRBJ1-6|TRBV6-2/TRBV6-3
CASMNEPGSPLHF
>TRBJ2-5|TRBV29-1
CSVMGGEGTQYF
>TRBJ1-5|TRBV28
CASSLRGIRHDREPQHF
>TRBJ1-2|TRBV20-1
CSARPTGSRYGYTF
>TRBJ2-3|TRBV9
CASSVSGGMADTQYF
>TRBJ1-2|TRBV4-3
CASSQARQVSGYTF
>TRBJ2-1|TRBV7-2
CASSFLGLSYNEQFF
>TRBJ2-7|TRBV2
CASSEGLSGEQYF